In this sample, the clone carrying this T cell receptor beta chain turned up a few times. With V trimmed by 5 bases and J by 1 base, 7 bases remained unmatched. Germline CDR1 reads SGHNT; CDR2 reads YENEEA. There are 15 residues in the CDR3. Here immunoSEQ multiplex PCR was the method, and the copy in TCRdb shows in-frame clones only, minus some. The top ten clones hold about 1% of a sample with 45,000 to 70,000 clones, 85% to 90% of them seen once. This specimen belongs to a study of OX40 agonist ivuxolimab in advanced cancers. The starting material was CD4+ or CD8+ T cells sorted from blood, obtained in a trial of the OX40 agonist ivuxolimab. The clonotype originates from an adult with an advanced solid tumor such as melanoma, head and neck, liver or kidney cancer. The rearrangement links TRBV11-3 to TRBJ2-7, with TRBD1 matching over 8 bases. The CDR3 DNA reads TGTGCCAGCAGCCCCGGACAGGGAGAATCCTACGAGCAGTACTTC. Translated: CASSPGQGESYEQYF.